A selection of T cell receptor beta chains follows, all from one sample in a study of blood T cells in healthy people across ages. TCRdb reanalysed the 5' RACE reads using MiXCR and keeps one entry per CDR3 protein. Of over 700,000 distinct CDR3 sequences listed, approximately 25% are singletons. In addition, the sample was reused for a study of T cells of mothers and their children.

The specimen was blood. The receptors here all came from a boy younger than 18 in good health. Each CDR3 is given with its conserved first and last residue. Each record gives: V gene, clone size, J gene, D gene, CDR3 DNA, CDR3 protein. D genes are given only for firm matches. Clone size is stated in some rows and not others, as once, few, many or a class when expanded.

V: TRBV7-8
size: few
J: TRBJ2-7
D: -
DNA: TGTGCCAGCGGCTTTCCATCCTACGAGCAGTACTTC
CDR3: CASGFPSYEQYF

V: TRBV20-1
size: few
J: TRBJ2-1
D: TRBD2
DNA: TGCAGTGCTAGAAGCGGGAGGGGTGGTGAGCAGTTCTTC
CDR3: CSARSGRGGEQFF

V: TRBV7-6
size: -
J: TRBJ2-5
D: TRBD2
DNA: TGTGCCAGCAGGGCTACTAGCGGGAGAGGAGAGACCCAGTACTTC
CDR3: CASRATSGRGETQYF

V: TRBV29-1
size: -
J: TRBJ2-7
D: TRBD2
DNA: TGCAGCGCTGTACTAGCGGGAGCGTACGCGCAGTACTTC
CDR3: CSAVLAGAYAQYF

V: TRBV10-3
size: few
J: TRBJ2-5
D: -
DNA: TGTGCCACCCGGATGGGACAAGAAGAGACCCAGTACTTC
CDR3: CATRMGQEETQYF

V: TRBV28
size: -
J: TRBJ2-5
D: -
DNA: TGTGCCAGCAGTTTCGCGGGGACCCAAGAGACCCAGTACTTC
CDR3: CASSFAGTQETQYF

V: TRBV9
size: -
J: TRBJ2-1
D: TRBD2
DNA: TGTGCCAGTAACCCCGGACTAGCCGGCAATGAGCAGTTCTTC
CDR3: CASNPGLAGNEQFF

V: TRBV4-1
size: -
J: TRBJ2-1
D: -
DNA: TGCGCCAGCAGCCAAGAAAGTAGCGGCCCCTACAATGAGCAGTTCTTC
CDR3: CASSQESSGPYNEQFF

V: TRBV20-1
size: -
J: TRBJ2-3
D: -
DNA: TGCAGTGCTAGTGGTTCCAAGAAAACCCTAATCACAGATACGCAGTATTTT
CDR3: CSASGSKKTLITDTQYF

V: TRBV13
size: few
J: TRBJ1-4
D: TRBD1
DNA: TGTGCCAGCAGCTCGATCGGGACAGGGGATGAAAAACTGTTTTTT
CDR3: CASSSIGTGDEKLFF

V: TRBV13
size: few
J: TRBJ2-5
D: -
DNA: TGTGCCAGCAGCTTAGGCAGCAACCAAGAGACCCAGTACTTC
CDR3: CASSLGSNQETQYF

V: TRBV4-3
size: few
J: TRBJ1-5
D: -
DNA: TGCGCCAGCAGCCAAGACGCGGGGGCGCTTCAGCCCCAGCATTTT
CDR3: CASSQDAGALQPQHF

V: TRBV20-1
size: few
J: TRBJ2-7
D: -
DNA: TGCAGTGCCCCGGACCGAAGGAGCCCCTACGAGCAGTACTTC
CDR3: CSAPDRRSPYEQYF

V: TRBV11-3
size: once
J: TRBJ2-7
D: TRBD1
DNA: TGTGCCAGCAGACGTGGGACAGAGCAACTCTCCTACGAGCAGTACTTC
CDR3: CASRRGTEQLSYEQYF

V: TRBV11-2
size: few
J: TRBJ2-7
D: -
DNA: TGTGCCAGCAGCTTAGAGACATCCCCGAGGCAGTACTTC
CDR3: CASSLETSPRQYF

V: TRBV7-2
size: few
J: TRBJ2-1
D: TRBD2
DNA: TGTGCCAGCAGCCCAGAAGGGCCCACTAGCGGGGTGTACAATGAGCAGTTCTTC
CDR3: CASSPEGPTSGVYNEQFF